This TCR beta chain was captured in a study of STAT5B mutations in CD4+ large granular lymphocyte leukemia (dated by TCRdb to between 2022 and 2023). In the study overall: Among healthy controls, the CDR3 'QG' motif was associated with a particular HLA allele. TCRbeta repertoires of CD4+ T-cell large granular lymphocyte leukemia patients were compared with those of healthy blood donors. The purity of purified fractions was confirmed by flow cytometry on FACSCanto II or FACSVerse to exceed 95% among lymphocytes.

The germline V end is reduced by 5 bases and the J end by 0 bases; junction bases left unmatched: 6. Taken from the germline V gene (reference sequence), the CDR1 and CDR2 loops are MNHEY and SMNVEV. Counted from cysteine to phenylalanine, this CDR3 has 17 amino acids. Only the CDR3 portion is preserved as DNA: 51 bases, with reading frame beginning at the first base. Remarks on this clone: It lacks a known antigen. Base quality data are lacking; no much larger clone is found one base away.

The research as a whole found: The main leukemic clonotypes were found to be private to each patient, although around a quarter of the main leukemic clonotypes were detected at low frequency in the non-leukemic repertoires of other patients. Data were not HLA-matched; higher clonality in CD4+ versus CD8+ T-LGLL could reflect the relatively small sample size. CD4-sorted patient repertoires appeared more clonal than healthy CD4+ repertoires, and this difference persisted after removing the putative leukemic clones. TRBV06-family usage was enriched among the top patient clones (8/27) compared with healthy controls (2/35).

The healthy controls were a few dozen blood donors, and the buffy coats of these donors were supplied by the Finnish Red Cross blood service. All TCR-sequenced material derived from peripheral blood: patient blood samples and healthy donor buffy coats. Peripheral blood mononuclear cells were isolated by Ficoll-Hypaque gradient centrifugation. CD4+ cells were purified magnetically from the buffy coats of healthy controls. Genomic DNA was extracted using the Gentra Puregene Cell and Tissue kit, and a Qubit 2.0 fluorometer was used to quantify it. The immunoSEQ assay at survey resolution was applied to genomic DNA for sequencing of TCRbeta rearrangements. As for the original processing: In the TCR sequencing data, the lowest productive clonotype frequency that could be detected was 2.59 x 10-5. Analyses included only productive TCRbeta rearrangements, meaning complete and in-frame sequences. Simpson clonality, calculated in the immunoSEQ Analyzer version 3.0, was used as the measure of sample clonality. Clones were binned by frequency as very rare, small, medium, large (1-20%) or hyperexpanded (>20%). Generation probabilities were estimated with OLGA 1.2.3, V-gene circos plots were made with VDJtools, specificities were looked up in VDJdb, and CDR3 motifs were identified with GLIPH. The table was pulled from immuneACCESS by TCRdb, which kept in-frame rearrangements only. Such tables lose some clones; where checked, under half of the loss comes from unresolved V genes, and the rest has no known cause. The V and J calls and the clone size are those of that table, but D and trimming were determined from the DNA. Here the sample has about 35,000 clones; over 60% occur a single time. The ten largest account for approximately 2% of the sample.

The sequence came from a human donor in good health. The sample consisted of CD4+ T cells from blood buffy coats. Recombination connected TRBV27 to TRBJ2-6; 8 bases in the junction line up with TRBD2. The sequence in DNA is TGTGCCAGCAGTCCCCGGGAGGGGATCTCTGGGGCCAACGTCCTGACTTTC. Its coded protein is CASSPREGISGANVLTF.